The sequence of this TCR beta chain was determined in a study of cytomegalovirus exposure and HLA in healthy donors. The PCR ran on 60 Vbeta and 13 Jbeta primers. Generated by immunoSEQ multiplex PCR, the TCRdb table keeps only in-frame clones and is missing some. The sample yields roughly 120,000 clones, about 68% seen once. The germline CDR1 and CDR2 sequences are SNHLY and FYNNEI. Trimming left V 3 bases short and J 6 bases short, with 9 bases between. This CDR3 has 12 amino acids. This TCR was sampled from a woman aged 50 to 60 in good health and CMV-seropositive. This rearrangement joins TRBV2 to TRBJ2-7; TRBD1 is a possible D gene (6 bases). Sequencing used PBMCs. The CDR3, as DNA: TGTGCCAGCAGTGAGAGGGGGAGCGAGCAGTACTTC. It is translated as CASSERGSEQYF.